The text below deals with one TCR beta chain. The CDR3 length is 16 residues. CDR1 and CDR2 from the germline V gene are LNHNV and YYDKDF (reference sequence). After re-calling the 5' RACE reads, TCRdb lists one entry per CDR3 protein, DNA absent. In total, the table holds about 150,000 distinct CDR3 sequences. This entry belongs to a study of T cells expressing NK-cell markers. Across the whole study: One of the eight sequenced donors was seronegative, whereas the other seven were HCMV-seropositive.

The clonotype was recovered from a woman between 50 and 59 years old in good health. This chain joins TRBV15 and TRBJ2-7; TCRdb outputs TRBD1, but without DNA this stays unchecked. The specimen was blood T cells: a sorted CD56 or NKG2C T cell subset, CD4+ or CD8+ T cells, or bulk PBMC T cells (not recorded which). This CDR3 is CATSSRGQGRNYEQYF.